This T cell receptor (beta chain) emerged from a study of glioma-infiltrating T cells after dendritic cell vaccination. Findings of the study overall: TCR clonality showed no direct relationship with survival. Patients with more pretreatment TILs had longer time to progression and survival.

The assay was immunoSEQ multiplex PCR, and TCRdb's table has in-frame clones only and misses some. The sample contains about 67,000 clones, about four fifths of which appear only once. From germline, CDR1 is SGHTA and CDR2 FQGNSA. With 1 base removed from V and 4 bases from J, the gap between germline ends came to 8 bases. This CDR3 comprises 15 residues. On this clone: Its target is unknown.

No glioblastoma patient carried an isocitrate dehydrogenase mutation. The starting material was blood, obtained before dendritic cell vaccination. The V gene is TRBV7-2, the J gene TRBJ1-6; a possible D gene is TRBD1 (6 bases). The receptor's source is a human donor with glioblastoma. CDR3 region: CASSLEGGYNSPLHF. CDR3 DNA sequence: TGTGCCAGCAGCTTAGAAGGGGGATATAATTCACCCCTCCACTTT.